The source of this T cell receptor beta chain is a study of control samples from healthy donors and cancer patients. TCRdb's copy holds only in-frame clones and misses some; the assay was immunoSEQ multiplex PCR. The table shows about 110,000 clones, with about 89% occurring only once. The TCR comes from a woman in her forties or fifties in good health. The sequencing sample was made of blood.

For the CDR3, the DNA is TGTGCCAGCAGCGACCAGTTTGGGACACCGAACACCGGGGAGCTGTTTTTT. It codes for CASSDQFGTPNTGELFF. The chain links TRBV9 to TRBJ2-2; TRBD1 might be the D (6 bases). The CDR3 has 17 amino acids. With 3 bases removed from V and 0 bases from J, the gap between germline ends came to 15 bases. Germline-derived CDR1 and CDR2 are SGDLS and YYNGEE.